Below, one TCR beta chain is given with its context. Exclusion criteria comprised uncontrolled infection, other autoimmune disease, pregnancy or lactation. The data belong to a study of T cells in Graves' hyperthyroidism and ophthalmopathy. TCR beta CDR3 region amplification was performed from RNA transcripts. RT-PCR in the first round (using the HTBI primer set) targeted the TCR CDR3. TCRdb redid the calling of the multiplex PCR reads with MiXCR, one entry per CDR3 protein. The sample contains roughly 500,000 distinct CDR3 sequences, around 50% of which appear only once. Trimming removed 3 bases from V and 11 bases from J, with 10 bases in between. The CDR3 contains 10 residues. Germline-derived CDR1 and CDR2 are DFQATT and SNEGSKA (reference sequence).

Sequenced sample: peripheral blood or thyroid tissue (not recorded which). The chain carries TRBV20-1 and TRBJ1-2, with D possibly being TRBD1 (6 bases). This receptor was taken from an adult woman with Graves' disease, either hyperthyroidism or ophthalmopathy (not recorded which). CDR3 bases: TGCAGTGCTAGTTCAGGGGATTACACCTTC. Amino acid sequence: CSASSGDYTF.